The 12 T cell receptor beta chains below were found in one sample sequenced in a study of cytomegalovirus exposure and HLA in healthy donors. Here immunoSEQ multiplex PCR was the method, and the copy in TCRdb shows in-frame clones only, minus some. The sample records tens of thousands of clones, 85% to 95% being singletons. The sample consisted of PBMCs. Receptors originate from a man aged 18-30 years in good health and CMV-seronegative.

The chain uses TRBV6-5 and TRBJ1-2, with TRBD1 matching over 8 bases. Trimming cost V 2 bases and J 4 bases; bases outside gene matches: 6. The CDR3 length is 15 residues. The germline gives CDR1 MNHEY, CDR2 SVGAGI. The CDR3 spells CASSYTTTGVYGYTF. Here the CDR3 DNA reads TGTGCCAGCAGTTACACCACGACAGGGGTCTATGGCTACACCTTC.

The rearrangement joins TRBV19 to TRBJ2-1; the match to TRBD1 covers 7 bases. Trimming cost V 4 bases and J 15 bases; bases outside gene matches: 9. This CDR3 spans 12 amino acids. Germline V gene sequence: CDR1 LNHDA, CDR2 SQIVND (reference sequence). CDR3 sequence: CASSTPGQALFF. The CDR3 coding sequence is TGTGCCAGTAGTACCCCCGGACAGGCCCTGTTCTTC.

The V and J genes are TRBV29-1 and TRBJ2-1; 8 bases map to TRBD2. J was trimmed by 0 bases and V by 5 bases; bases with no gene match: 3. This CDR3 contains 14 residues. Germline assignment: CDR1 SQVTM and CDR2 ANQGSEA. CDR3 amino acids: CSVRSGSSYNEQFF. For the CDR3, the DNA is TGCAGCGTTAGAAGCGGGAGCTCCTACAATGAGCAGTTCTTC.

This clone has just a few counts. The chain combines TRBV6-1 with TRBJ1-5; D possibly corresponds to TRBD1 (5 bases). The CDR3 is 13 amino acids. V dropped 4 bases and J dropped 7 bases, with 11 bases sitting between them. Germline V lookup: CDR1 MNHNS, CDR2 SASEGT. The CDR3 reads CASSVRGRQPQHF. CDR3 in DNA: TGTGCCAGCAGTGTTAGGGGTAGGCAGCCCCAGCATTTT.

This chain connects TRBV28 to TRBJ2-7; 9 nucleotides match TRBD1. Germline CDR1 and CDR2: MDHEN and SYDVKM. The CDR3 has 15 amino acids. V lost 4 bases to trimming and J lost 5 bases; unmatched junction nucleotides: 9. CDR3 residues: CASSYTGTGRHEQYF. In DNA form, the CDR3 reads TGTGCCAGCAGTTATACCGGGACAGGGAGACACGAGCAGTACTTC.

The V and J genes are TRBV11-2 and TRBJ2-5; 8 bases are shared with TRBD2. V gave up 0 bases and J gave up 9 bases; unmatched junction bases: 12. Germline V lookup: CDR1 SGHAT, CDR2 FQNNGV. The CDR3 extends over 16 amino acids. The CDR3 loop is CASSLDRGSGAPAQYF. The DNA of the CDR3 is TGTGCCAGCAGCTTAGATCGTGGTAGCGGGGCCCCGGCCCAGTACTTC.

The CDR3 here is CASSLFTGRGETQYF. DNA of the CDR3: TGTGCCAGCAGTTTATTTACAGGGAGGGGAGAGACCCAGTACTTC. V and J are TRBV27 and TRBJ2-5; tentative D call: TRBD2 (7 bases). Trimming pared 1 base from V and 4 bases from J, leaving 13 bases between. The CDR3 is 15 residues long. The V gene's germline CDR1 is MNHEY and CDR2 SMNVEV (reference sequence).

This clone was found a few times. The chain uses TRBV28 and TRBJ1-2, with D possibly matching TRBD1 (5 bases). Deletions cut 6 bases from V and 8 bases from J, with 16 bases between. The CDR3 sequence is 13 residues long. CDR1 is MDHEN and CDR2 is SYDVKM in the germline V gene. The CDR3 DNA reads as TGTGCCAGCAGCGATACAGGCGTTGAGGGCTACACCTTC. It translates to CASSDTGVEGYTF.

DNA for the CDR3: TGCGCCAGCAGCTTACGCGGCGTCTCCCAAGAGACCCAGTACTTC. Protein: CASSLRGVSQETQYF. V and J are TRBV5-1 and TRBJ2-5; the D is unclear. Germline V gives CDR1 SGHRS, CDR2 YFSETQ. The V gene lost 2 bases and the J gene lost 1 base, with 12 bases spanning the gap. This CDR3 comprises 15 residues.

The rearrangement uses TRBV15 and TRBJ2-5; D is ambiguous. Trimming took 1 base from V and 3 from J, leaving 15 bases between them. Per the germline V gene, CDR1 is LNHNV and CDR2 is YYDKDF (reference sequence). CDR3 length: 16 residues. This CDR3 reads CATSRVTGLPKETQYF. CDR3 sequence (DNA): TGTGCCACCAGCAGAGTCACCGGTCTCCCCAAAGAGACCCAGTACTTC.

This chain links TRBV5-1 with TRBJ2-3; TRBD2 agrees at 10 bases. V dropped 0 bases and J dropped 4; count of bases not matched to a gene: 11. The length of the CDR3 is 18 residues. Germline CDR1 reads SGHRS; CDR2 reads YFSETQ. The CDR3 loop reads CASSLDPSGSPGSDTQYF. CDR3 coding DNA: TGCGCCAGCAGCTTGGATCCTAGCGGGAGTCCGGGGTCAGATACGCAGTATTTT.

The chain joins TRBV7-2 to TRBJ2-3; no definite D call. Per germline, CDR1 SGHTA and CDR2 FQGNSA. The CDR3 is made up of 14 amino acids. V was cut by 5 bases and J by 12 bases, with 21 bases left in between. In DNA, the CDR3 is TGTGCCAGCAGCCCAGGTTCGCGAACAACCAAACAGTATTTT. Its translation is CASSPGSRTTKQYF.